This T cell receptor (beta chain) emerged from a study of OX40 agonist ivuxolimab in advanced cancers. About the study: Patient treatment consisted of intravenous ivuxolimab administration every 2 weeks at 0.01 to 10 mg/kg. Of the participants, 40% had some prior anti-PD-1, anti-PD-L1 or anti-CTLA-4 therapy, which was allowed.

Some clones are missing from TCRdb's copy, which holds only in-frame ones; the method was immunoSEQ multiplex PCR. The table lists roughly 130,000 clones, around 95% of them singletons. This CDR3 comprises 15 residues. V was cut by 4 bases and J by 0 bases, with 13 bases left in between. CDR1 is SGHKS and CDR2 is YYEKEE in the germline V gene (reference sequence). A remark on this clone: Its matching antigen is unknown.

Study-wide points: The study found that CD8+ T cells averaged more expanded clones than CD4+.

This chain connects TRBV5-5 to TRBJ1-1; weak D call: TRBD1 (6 bases). This receptor was taken from an adult with an advanced solid tumor such as melanoma, head and neck, liver or kidney cancer. The specimen comprised CD4+ or CD8+ T cells sorted from blood, sampled in a trial of the OX40 agonist ivuxolimab. The CDR3 nucleotides read TGTGCCAGCAGCCCAGGGGAGGGCCTGAACACTGAAGCTTTCTTT. Translating gives CASSPGEGLNTEAFF.